What follows are 32 T cell receptor beta chains derived from one specimen sequenced in a study of neurological immune-mediated disorders. From the 5' RACE reads, TCRdb called clonotypes with MiXCR, one entry per CDR3 protein. The sample lists around 130,000 distinct CDR3 sequences; roughly 3.2% were seen once. Sequenced: PBMCs. The source of these receptors is a woman in her 30s with multiple sclerosis.

This clonotype was seen repeatedly, ten times or more. The V and J genes are TRBV20-1 and TRBJ2-1; D is perhaps TRBD1 or TRBD2 (6 bases each). The V end was cut by 2 bases, the J end by 8 bases, with 16 bases between. The CDR3 totals 14 residues. The germline gives CDR1 DFQATT, CDR2 SNEGSKA (reference sequence). CDR3: CSARTGLGGDEQFF. CDR3 bases: TGCAGTGCTAGAACGGGACTGGGGGGCGATGAGCAGTTCTTC.

The table lists this clonotype with many counts. This chain uses TRBV3-1 with TRBJ2-2; the D is unclear. CDR1 is LGHDT, CDR2 YNNKEL, per germline (reference sequence). V lost 3 bases and J 0 bases, leaving 5 bases between the germline ends. The CDR3 sequence is 14 residues long. The CDR3 here is CASSHPPNTGELFF. The CDR3 DNA follows: TGTGCCAGCAGCCACCCACCGAACACCGGGGAGCTGTTTTTT.

Concerning this clonotype itself: A much larger clone lies a single base off, so this may be a read error. The rearrangement uses TRBV3-1 and TRBJ2-5; D unclear. V lost 1 base and J 4 bases, leaving 4 bases between the germline ends. The CDR3 length is 12 residues. Germline V gives CDR1 LGHDT, CDR2 YNNKEL (reference sequence). The CDR3 DNA follows: TGTGCCAGCAGCCAAGGGGCAGAGACCCAGTACTTC. Translation: CASSQGAETQYF.

This clonotype was counted many times. The chain links TRBV20-1 to TRBJ2-5; tentatively, D is TRBD2 (7 bases). V was cut by 5 bases and J by 5 bases, with 21 bases left in between. In germline, CDR1 is DFQATT, CDR2 SNEGSKA (reference sequence). The CDR3 totals 15 residues. CDR3 in amino acids: CSAEPPSGRGETQYF. CDR3 coding DNA: TGCAGTGCTGAGCCACCATCAGGGAGGGGGGAGACCCAGTACTTC.

This clonotype was counted ten times or more. V usage is TRBV5-5 and J usage is TRBJ2-7, with D hard to call. CDR1 SGHKS and CDR2 YYEKEE come from the germline V gene (reference sequence). The CDR3 has 13 amino acids. Trimming removed 0 bases from V and 2 bases from J, with 6 bases in between. The CDR3 loop reads CASSLEQTYEQYF. Here the CDR3 DNA reads TGTGCCAGCAGCTTGGAACAGACCTACGAGCAGTACTTC.

In this sample, this clonotype turned up many times. The chain is built from TRBV20-1 and TRBJ1-1; 7 nucleotides match TRBD1. From germline, CDR1 is DFQATT and CDR2 SNEGSKA (reference sequence). With 3 bases clipped from V and 3 bases from J, the junction kept 7 bases outside the gene matches. The CDR3 loop spans 14 amino acids. The CDR3 reads CSASFAGGYTEAFF. The CDR3 coding sequence is TGCAGTGCTAGTTTTGCAGGGGGGTACACTGAAGCTTTCTTT.

This clonotype was seen at least ten times. The chain employs TRBV20-1 and TRBJ2-7; no clear D gene. The CDR3 covers 11 residues. The ends were cut back, 0 bases at V and 4 bases at J, with 4 bases in the middle. CDR1 is DFQATT, CDR2 SNEGSKA, per germline (reference sequence). The CDR3 DNA reads as TGCAGTGCTAGAGATGGGTACGAGCAGTACTTC. Translating it yields CSARDGYEQYF.

This clonotype was observed at least ten times. The gene calls are TRBV20-1 and TRBJ1-5; D is possibly TRBD1 (6 bases). The CDR3 length is 13 residues. V shed 3 bases and J shed 5 bases, with 11 bases lying between them. Germline-derived CDR1 and CDR2 are DFQATT and SNEGSKA (reference sequence). The CDR3 region is CSASPGVHQPQHF. Here the CDR3 DNA reads TGCAGTGCTAGCCCAGGGGTCCATCAGCCCCAGCATTTT.

Ten or more counts support this clonotype. The V gene is TRBV27, the J gene TRBJ2-1, with 7 bases identical to TRBD2. Germline values: CDR1 MNHEY, CDR2 SMNVEV (reference sequence). The CDR3 sequence is 14 residues long. V trimming: 7 bases; J trimming: 2 bases; junction bases outside the gene matches: 5. Written as DNA, the CDR3 is TGTGCCAGCAAGGAGGGAGGGCCCTACAATGAGCAGTTCTTC. This sequence encodes CASKEGGPYNEQFF.

The genes are TRBV7-9 and TRBJ2-1; 8 bases are a match to TRBD2. V was clipped by 4 bases and J by 7 bases; unmatched bases: 12. CDR1 and CDR2 (germline): SEHNR, FQNEAQ (reference sequence). The CDR3 has 16 residues. The CDR3 bases are TGTGCCAGCAGCTCGGCGGGGGGACGGAGTAGTAATGAGCAGTTCTTC. Translated, it gives CASSSAGGRSSNEQFF. The full variable domain, its missing parts supplied by reference TRBV7-9 and TRBJ2-1, is DTGVSQNPRHKITKRGQNVTFRCDPISEHNRLYWYRQTLGQGPEFLTYFQNEAQLEKSRLLSDRFSAERPKGSFSTLEIQRTEQGDSAMYLCASSSAGGRSSNEQFFGPGTRLTVL.

This clonotype has a count of ten or more. This rearrangement joins TRBV5-1 to TRBJ1-2; the D gene is possibly TRBD1 (6 bases). This CDR3 spans 15 amino acids. The germline V gene encodes CDR1 SGHRS and CDR2 YFSETQ. Deletions cut 4 bases from V and 6 bases from J, with 19 bases between. CDR3 in amino acids: CASSRRDRPADGYTF. CDR3 DNA: TGCGCCAGCAGCAGGCGAGACAGGCCAGCTGATGGCTACACCTTC. The variable domain in full, with the rest retrieved from reference TRBV5-1 and TRBJ1-2, is KAGVTQTPRYLIKTRGQQVTLSCSPISGHRSVSWYQQTPGQGLQFLFEYFSETQRNKGNFPGRFSGRQFSNSRSEMNVSTLELGDSALYLCASSRRDRPADGYTFGSGTRLTVV.

This clonotype came up many times. The chain employs TRBV7-9 and TRBJ2-1; TRBD2 aligns across 10 bases. The J segment lost 7 bases and the V segment lost 5 bases, leaving 14 bases of the junction unmatched. This CDR3 has 17 residues. Germline CDR1 and CDR2: SEHNR and FQNEAQ (reference sequence). The CDR3 nucleotides are TGTGCCAGCAGCACCCGTCTCAGCGGGGGGGCATCGAATGAGCAGTTCTTC. Its protein product is CASSTRLSGGASNEQFF.

This clonotype has ten or more counts. The chain employs TRBV5-1 and TRBJ1-3, with D possibly matching TRBD1 (5 bases). The germline V gene encodes CDR1 SGHRS and CDR2 YFSETQ. Trimming removed 4 bases from V and 4 bases from J, with 12 bases in between. The length of the CDR3 is 14 residues. CDR3 protein: CASSTGTSGNTIYF. The CDR3 coding sequence is TGCGCCAGCAGCACCGGGACTTCGGGAAACACCATATATTTT.

The genes are TRBV3-1 and TRBJ2-7; no clear D. Trimming took 3 bases from V and 3 from J, leaving 15 bases between them. This CDR3 region has 15 residues. The germline V gene has CDR1 LGHDT and CDR2 YNNKEL (reference sequence). DNA of the CDR3: TGTGCCAGCAGCCAGCCGGGTATAGGAGTCTACGAGCAGTACTTC. It specifies CASSQPGIGVYEQYF.

This clonotype was seen at least ten times. The CDR3: CASSLAPRQGAFF. In DNA form, the CDR3 reads TGTGCCAGCAGCTTAGCTCCAAGACAGGGAGCTTTCTTT. The chain uses TRBV7-2 and TRBJ1-1, with TRBD1 matching 7 bases. The CDR3 runs 13 residues. V was clipped by 0 bases and J by 10 bases; unmatched bases: 5. Germline values: CDR1 SGHTA, CDR2 FQGNSA. Drawing the rest from reference TRBV7-2 and TRBJ1-1, the complete variable domain is GAGVSQSPSNKVTEKGKDVELRCDPISGHTALYWYRQSLGQGLEFLIYFQGNSAPDKSGLPSDRFSAERTGGSVSTLTIQRTQQEDSAVYLCASSLAPRQGAFFGQGTRLTVV.

A word on this clonotype: One end of the junction is discordant with germline, which a read error may explain. This rearrangement joins TRBV5-5 to TRBJ1-1; D is uncertain. The CDR3 is made up of 12 amino acids. Germline CDR1 is SGHKS and CDR2 is YYEKEE (reference sequence). The CDR3 DNA follows: TGTGACAGCAGCAGCCCCGGCGGGGAAGCTTTCTTT. Its translation is CDSSSPGGEAFF.

This clonotype showed up many times. The chain has TRBV10-2 and TRBJ2-1, with D perhaps matching TRBD2 (7 bases). V lost 7 bases and J lost 8, with 21 bases in between. The CDR3 has 15 amino acids. The germline gives CDR1 WSHSY, CDR2 SAAADI. CDR3 bases: TGCGCCAGCAAGAAAGAGGGGGGGGCTTGGGATGAGCAGTTCTTC. Encoded protein: CASKKEGGAWDEQFF.

This clonotype was seen ten or more times. This rearrangement joins TRBV20-1 to TRBJ1-2; the D gene is possibly TRBD1 (5 bases). Germline V gives CDR1 DFQATT, CDR2 SNEGSKA (reference sequence). The CDR3 covers 14 residues. V was clipped by 3 bases and J by 2 bases, with 13 bases between them. CDR3: CSASSGEDNYGYTF. The CDR3 nucleotides are TGCAGTGCTAGCTCGGGGGAGGACAACTATGGCTACACCTTC.

The sample holds many counts of this clonotype. V usage is TRBV7-2 and J usage is TRBJ2-2, with TRBD2 identical over 10 bases. The CDR3 covers 17 residues. Germline CDR1 reads SGHTA; CDR2 reads FQGNSA. J was trimmed by 0 bases and V by 4 bases; bases with no gene match: 5. Here the CDR3 reads CASSSGLAMTNTGELFF. The CDR3 DNA is TGTGCCAGCAGCTCGGGACTAGCGATGACGAACACCGGGGAGCTGTTTTTT.

This clonotype was seen repeatedly, ten times or more. The rearrangement uses TRBV15 and TRBJ1-2, with D possibly being TRBD1 (6 bases). CDR1 LNHNV and CDR2 YYDKDF come from the germline V gene (reference sequence). Trimming took off 3 bases at V and 7 bases at J, with 15 bases between the two ends. The CDR3 is made up of 14 amino acids. CDR3 sequence reads: CATSRGIGGPGYTF. CDR3 bases: TGTGCCACCAGCAGGGGTATCGGGGGGCCTGGCTACACCTTC.

V is TRBV28 and J is TRBJ2-3; 7 bases map to TRBD2. CDR1 is MDHEN and CDR2 is SYDVKM in the germline V gene. Germline trimming cut 6 bases from V and 0 bases from J; bases unmatched to any gene: 6. The CDR3 covers 15 residues. The CDR3: CASRSERDSTDTQYF. The CDR3 coding sequence is TGTGCCAGCAGAAGCGAGCGGGATAGCACAGATACGCAGTATTTT.

This clonotype has ten or more counts. V usage is TRBV20-1 and J usage is TRBJ1-3, with D possibly matching TRBD1 (5 bases). This CDR3 has 13 residues. V was pared by 3 bases and J by 3 bases, with 9 bases between. Germline V CDR1 and CDR2: DFQATT, SNEGSKA (reference sequence). CDR3 sequence reads: CSARGGGGNTIYF. The DNA of the CDR3 is TGCAGTGCTAGGGGGGGAGGTGGAAACACCATATATTTT.

This clonotype was detected ten times or more. The rearrangement uses TRBV29-1 and TRBJ2-7; D may be TRBD1 (6 bases). The CDR3 is made up of 15 amino acids. V gave up 3 bases and J gave up 1 base, with 16 bases separating them. In germline, CDR1 is SQVTM, CDR2 ANQGSEA. As DNA, the CDR3 is TGCAGCGTTGATGGACCGGGACACTCGTCCTACGAGCAGTACTTC. The encoded protein is CSVDGPGHSSYEQYF.

This clonotype was detected many times. This rearrangement joins TRBV10-2 to TRBJ1-5; perhaps TRBD1 as D (5 bases). The CDR3 contains 13 residues. With 7 bases removed from V and 5 bases from J, the gap between germline ends came to 12 bases. CDR1 and CDR2 (germline): WSHSY, SAAADI. The CDR3 protein is CASKKDTYQPQHF. The DNA for the CDR3 is TGCGCCAGCAAAAAGGACACCTATCAGCCCCAGCATTTT.

CDR3 loop: CASSLATSGVTDTQYF. The CDR3 DNA reads as TGTGCCAGCAGCTTAGCGACTAGCGGGGTTACAGATACGCAGTATTTT. The V call is TRBV7-2, the J call TRBJ2-3, with 11 bases fitting TRBD2. V dropped 0 bases and J dropped 3; count of bases not matched to a gene: 2. Germline CDR1 and CDR2: SGHTA and FQGNSA. This CDR3 is 16 amino acids long.

This clonotype was counted at least ten times. This chain joins TRBV6-6 and TRBJ1-5; TRBD1 might be the D (6 bases). The CDR3 loop spans 14 amino acids. V lost 4 bases and J lost 7, with 14 bases in between. Germline values: CDR1 MNHNY, CDR2 SVGAGI (reference sequence). CDR3 nucleotide sequence: TGTGCCAGCAGTTCTTTCGGGGGCGGGCAGCCCCAGCATTTT. Encoded protein: CASSSFGGGQPQHF.

This clonotype showed up many times. The chain carries TRBV10-3 and TRBJ1-4; D gene uncertain. The CDR3 sequence is 12 residues long. V was clipped by 6 bases and J by 11 bases, with 13 bases between them. Germline values: CDR1 ENHRY, CDR2 SYGVKD. The CDR3 loop is CAISLRGEKLFF. The CDR3 nucleotides are TGTGCCATCAGCCTGCGCGGTGAGAAACTGTTTTTT.

This clonotype showed up many times. V usage is TRBV12-3 or TRBV12-4 and J usage is TRBJ1-5, with 7 bases fitting TRBD1. The length of the CDR3 is 15 residues. V trimming: 4 bases; J trimming: 7 bases; junction bases outside the gene matches: 10. CDR3 nucleotide sequence: TGTGCCAGCAGTTCAGGACAGGCTGTTGGCCAGCCCCAGCATTTT. Its translation is CASSSGQAVGQPQHF.

The chain combines TRBV20-1 with TRBJ2-1; TRBD2 matches at 8 bases. Per germline, CDR1 DFQATT and CDR2 SNEGSKA (reference sequence). There are 17 residues in the CDR3. V shed 0 bases, J shed 1 base, and the junction held 8 bases outside the gene matches. The CDR3 spells CSARDVYGGASYNEQFF. For the CDR3, the DNA is TGCAGTGCTAGAGATGTGTACGGGGGGGCTTCCTACAATGAGCAGTTCTTC.

This clonotype has ten or more counts. The chain joins TRBV20-1 to TRBJ1-1, with D unresolved. Per the germline V gene, CDR1 is DFQATT and CDR2 is SNEGSKA (reference sequence). This CDR3 has 13 amino acids. V gave up 6 bases and J gave up 5 bases, with 16 bases separating them. CDR3 sequence (DNA): TGCAGTGCCACGGGTCCCAAAGGGACTGAAGCTTTCTTT. It yields the protein CSATGPKGTEAFF.

This clonotype was detected many times. The chain is built from TRBV5-1 and TRBJ1-4; D ambiguous. The V end was cut by 2 bases, the J end by 8 bases, with 10 bases between. The CDR3 covers 13 residues. The V gene's germline CDR1 is SGHRS and CDR2 YFSETQ. The CDR3 nucleotides are TGCGCCAGCAGCTTAGGTCCTGGGGAAAAACTGTTTTTT. Amino acids: CASSLGPGEKLFF.

This clonotype was picked up many times. The rearrangement links TRBV20-1 to TRBJ1-1; 8 positions match TRBD1. J gave up 0 bases and V 2 bases, and 5 bases lay outside the gene matches. The germline V gene has CDR1 DFQATT and CDR2 SNEGSKA (reference sequence). CDR3 length: 15 amino acids. The CDR3 DNA is TGCAGTGCTAGAAAAGTCAGGGGGCTGAACACTGAAGCTTTCTTT. This translates into CSARKVRGLNTEAFF.